This T cell receptor beta chain came from a study of T cells expressing NK-cell markers. Study outcomes and limitations: Whether expanded NKG2C+ T cell clones were HCMV-specific remained unclear. Topping the CD3+CD56-NKG2C+ fraction as well were these clonotypes, in a few donors. Each of roughly six donors carried dominant NKG2C+ clonotypes accounting for about 1.0-8% of CD8+ T cells.

What made the TCR beta cDNA was 5'RACE template switching with UMIs. Reprocessing the 5' RACE reads, TCRdb reports a single entry for every CDR3 protein and omits DNA. Its clone listing holds 150,000 to 200,000 distinct CDR3 sequences. This CDR3 spans 14 amino acids. In germline, CDR1 is SGHTA, CDR2 FQGTGA. Of note for this clonotype: Its antigen remains unknown.

This TCR came from a man between 18 and 69 years old in good health. The sequenced sample was blood T cells: a sorted CD56 or NKG2C T cell subset, CD4+ or CD8+ T cells, or bulk PBMC T cells (not recorded which). This chain uses TRBV7-3 with TRBJ1-1. The CDR3 sequence: CASSLVAEHTEAFF.